This T cell receptor (beta chain) was recovered during a study of human T cells and chemical hapten exposure (dated by TCRdb to the early 2020s). About the investigation overall: For sensitization, 2% DPC in acetone was applied to a roughly 2 cm by roughly 2 cm area of upper inner arm skin. Patients additionally received weekly therapeutic DPC doses to the scalp throughout the approximately 22-week study period. Patch testing on the upper back used Finn chambers containing 0.01% DPC, with scoring done after 6 days according to International Contact Dermatitis Research Group standards. The mostly female patient cohort included alopecia areata with under or over 50% scalp involvement, alopecia totalis and alopecia universalis. Libraries were pooled for sequencing, and variation in per-sample TCR yields was attributed mainly to small differences in library volumes within the pool. This study followed changes in the peripheral blood TCR repertoire in vivo during primary and secondary sensitization of alopecia patients to the hapten diphenylcyclopropenone (DPC). Patient blood was sampled pre-sensitization (week 0) and at 2, 6 and about 24 weeks after DPC sensitization. Blood for TCR sequencing was provided by twenty-nine alopecia patients at one to four time points (pre-sensitization, 2, 6 and 24 weeks). Summary of the overall study and its limitations: After repeated subsampling, changes were observed in the strength of the expansion versus patch-test correlation and in the threshold at which the correlation became significant. Patch test score correlated positively with the number of PT1 expanded TCRs, reaching significance at thresholds 8, 16 and 32 but not at 4. No change with DPC sensitization was found in the number of TCRs above 1 in 1000 frequency, and no evidence of global repertoire structure alterations was found. Significantly more large CDR3 similarity clusters were formed by expanded TCRs than by pre-sensitization or healthy control sets, consistent with antigen-driven responses. Because all patients had alopecia, a presumed autoimmune disease, the immune response of the patients might differ from that of healthy individuals.

The time point label corresponds to: patch test 1, 2 weeks after DPC sensitization. What the treatment or condition label conveys for this sample: therapeutic diphenylcyclopropenone sensitization with weekly scalp DPC. At every patch-test visit, the blood draw took place before the patch test was put on. Patients were considered eligible if aged 18 to 70, diagnosed with alopecia and deemed suitable for DPC therapy, and patients were excluded if pregnant. Unfractionated whole blood was collected in Tempus Blood RNA tubes, and total RNA was extracted from that blood. Library preparation used RACE. This sample was sequenced with a NextSeq 500. Library preparation attached unique molecular identifiers to individual cDNA molecules for quantitative, reproducible TCR counting. From each blood RNA sample, both TCR alpha and TCR beta chains were sequenced. Concerning the study's data processing: The median number of TCRs per sample was 95,638, ranging from about 20,000 to 690,600. V, J and CDR3 annotation of the TCR reads was performed with the Decombinator software suite. Every sample was subsampled to the same number of TCRs (28,000) for the PS versus PT1 abundance plots. Expanded TCRs were defined as absent before sensitization and observed at least eight times at the 2-week time point. TCRdb reran the public reads through fastp at Q25 and MiXCR, keeping productive beta chains. Rows are unified per CDR3 protein, each entry keeping the most common DNA and genes. TCRdb's processing, not the authors', yielded these V and J calls. This sample gives over 12,000 distinct CDR3 sequences in total; approximately 16% of them show up just once. The top ten clonotypes cover around 6.7% of the sample.

By how much of the sample it makes up, this clonotype is medium-sized (0.01 to 0.1%). No antigen is known for it. No per-base quality is available; no much larger clone lies one base away. The germline V gene specifies SQVTM as CDR1 and ANQGSEA as CDR2. V gives up 4 bases and J gives up 6 bases, and the segment between their germline ends measures 9 bases. Including the terminal cysteine and phenylalanine, the CDR3 comprises 12 residues. Only the CDR3 part of the read is kept: 36 bases, read in frame from the first base. The rearrangement combines TRBV29-1 with TRBJ1-4; TRBD1 could be the D gene, as 6 bases match. The material was whole blood, obtained in connection with sensitization to the hapten diphenylcyclopropenone (DPC). The TCR was taken from a woman in her 30s with alopecia areata. Some clones in this sample may be carry-over from other donors' samples. The sequenced DNA is TGCAGCGTTGCCACAGGGCATGAAAAACTGTTTTTT. Translated, this gives CSVATGHEKLFF.